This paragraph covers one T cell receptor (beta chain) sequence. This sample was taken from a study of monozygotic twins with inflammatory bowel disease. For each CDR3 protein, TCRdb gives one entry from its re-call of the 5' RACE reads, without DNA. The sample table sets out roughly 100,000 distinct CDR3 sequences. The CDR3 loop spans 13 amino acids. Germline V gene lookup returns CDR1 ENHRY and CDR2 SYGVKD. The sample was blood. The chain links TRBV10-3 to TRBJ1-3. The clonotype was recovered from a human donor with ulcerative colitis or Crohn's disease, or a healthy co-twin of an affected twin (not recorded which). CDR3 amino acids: CAIGSTAGNTIYF.